This TCR beta chain was found in a study of CD8 T cells in ankylosing spondylitis. Germline V gene data show CDR1 as MNHEY and CDR2 as SMNVEV (reference sequence). The CDR3 extends over 14 amino acids. The junction had 6 bases not matched to a gene; V was cut back by 9 bases and J by 1 base. Generation of TCR beta libraries employed quantitative 5'-RACE incorporating molecular barcodes. TCRdb recomputed calls from the 5' RACE reads with MiXCR, one row per CDR3 protein. Of hundreds of thousands of distinct CDR3 sequences in the sample, approximately 22% were seen once. This clonotype has just a few counts.

This chain uses TRBV27 with TRBJ2-1, with TRBD2 matching 7 bases. Sequenced: blood, either unsorted or a sorted T cell fraction (not recorded which). This TCR derives from a male donor with ankylosing spondylitis or in good health (not recorded which). In DNA, the CDR3 is TGTGCCAGTCAAAGCGGGGTTTCCTACAATGAGCAGTTCTTC. As protein: CASQSGVSYNEQFF.